The 5 T cell receptor beta chains listed next were all sequenced from one sample in a study of T cell changes during pregnancy in multiple sclerosis. The repertoire was sequenced with immunoSEQ multiplex PCR; TCRdb's copy has only in-frame clones and lacks some. In the table there are tens of thousands of clones, roughly nine tenths of which are singletons. The sample in question was peripheral blood, obtained in the second trimester of pregnancy. These receptors were collected from a female donor with multiple sclerosis, enrolled in a pregnancy study.

The rearrangement joins TRBV5-4 to TRBJ2-2, with 12 bases that match TRBD2. The CDR3 totals 16 residues. Trimming took 6 bases from V and 4 from J; bases not matched to a gene: 7. Germline CDR1 SGHNT, CDR2 YYREEE (reference sequence). The CDR3 protein is CASTRTSGGTTGELFF. CDR3 sequence (DNA): TGTGCCAGCACCAGAACTAGCGGGGGGACCACCGGGGAGCTGTTTTTT. Based on the CDR3 plus reference TRBV5-4 and TRBJ2-2, the full variable domain is ETGVTQSPTHLIKTRGQQVTLRCSSQSGHNTVSWYQQALGQGPQFIFQYYREEENGRGNFPPRFSGLQFPNYSSELNVNALELDDSALYLCASTRTSGGTTGELFFGEGSRLTVL.

The chain links TRBV6-5 to TRBJ1-1; D is perhaps TRBD1 (5 bases). The germline gives CDR1 MNHEY, CDR2 SVGAGI. This CDR3 has 15 amino acids. V lost 0 bases to trimming and J lost 1 base, with 9 bases between them. The CDR3 nucleotides read TGTGCCAGCAGTTACTCCGCCAGGGAGAACACTGAAGCTTTCTTT. It yields the protein CASSYSARENTEAFF.

V is TRBV6-5 and J is TRBJ1-2; 9 bases align to TRBD1. V shed 2 bases and J 3 bases; nucleotides not matched to a gene: 4. CDR1 and CDR2 (germline): MNHEY, SVGAGI. The CDR3 sequence is 15 residues long. The CDR3 coding sequence is TGTGCCAGCAGTTACCTAAGGACAGGGGACTATGGCTACACCTTC. Translation gives CASSYLRTGDYGYTF.

The CDR3 region has the DNA TGTGCCTGGAGTGTACTTACAGGCAGGTGGGAGACCCAGTACTTC. Amino acid sequence: CAWSVLTGRWETQYF. The chain carries TRBV30 and TRBJ2-5; the D gene is possibly TRBD1 (5 bases). V shed 0 bases and J shed 5 bases, with 16 bases lying between them. CDR1 is GTSNPN and CDR2 is SVGIG in the germline V gene (reference sequence). CDR3 size: 15 residues. Full variable domain (remainder filled in from reference TRBV30 and TRBJ2-5): SQTIHQWPATLVQPVGSPLSLECTVEGTSNPNLYWYRQAAGRGLQLLFYSVGIGQISSEVPQNLSASRPQDRQFILSSKKLLLSDSGFYLCAWSVLTGRWETQYFGPGTRLLVL.

This clone was seen a single time. The rearrangement joins TRBV9 to TRBJ2-1; 8 bases line up with TRBD2. V dropped 3 bases and J dropped 0; count of bases not matched to a gene: 5. CDR1 is SGDLS and CDR2 is YYNGEE in the germline V gene. The CDR3 is 16 residues long. The DNA for the CDR3 is TGTGCCAGCAGCGGACCGAGCGGGGGCTCCTACAATGAGCAGTTCTTC. It translates to CASSGPSGGSYNEQFF.